This T cell receptor beta chain was sequenced during a study of OX40 agonist ivuxolimab in advanced cancers. Overall study: Patients were dosed with the agonistic anti-OX40 (CD134) antibody ivuxolimab. In this trial design, patients received ivuxolimab intravenously at 0.01 to 10 mg/kg every 2 weeks.

Here immunoSEQ multiplex PCR was the method, and the copy in TCRdb shows in-frame clones only, minus some. The sample lists approximately 40,000 clones; about nine tenths were seen once. General observations from the study: Relative to CD4+, CD8+ T cells held more expanded clones on average. Clonal expansion was seen in CD4+ and CD8+ blood T cells by week 6 at 0.1 to 3.0 mg/kg.

On this clone itself: What it recognizes is unknown.

In germline, CDR1 is SGDLS, CDR2 YYNGEE. The length of the CDR3 is 15 residues. The V end was cut by 4 bases, the J end by 5 bases, with 18 bases between. Sequencing used CD4+ or CD8+ T cells sorted from blood, obtained in a trial of the OX40 agonist ivuxolimab. The sequence was collected from an adult with an advanced solid tumor such as melanoma, head and neck, liver or kidney cancer. J is TRBJ2-5 and V is TRBV9, with TRBD2 as a possible D gene (6 bases). This CDR3 is CASSTGGGMVETQYF. CDR3 nucleotide sequence: TGTGCCAGCAGCACTGGAGGCGGGATGGTGGAGACCCAGTACTTC.